This entry concerns a single TCR beta chain. There is no known antigen for this receptor. Base qualities were left out, and no much larger clone turns up one base away. From the germline V gene (reference sequence), CDR1 is MNHEY and CDR2 is SMNVEV. The cysteine opens and the phenylalanine closes a CDR3 of 19 amino acids. Of the read, only the CDR3 DNA is kept; its 57 bases are in frame from base 1. The junction carries 20 bases between V and J, which are trimmed by 5 bases and 0 bases respectively. Receptor libraries were prepared by 5' RACE. TCRdb records Illumina HiSeq 2500 as the sequencer. The second PCR ran for about 7 to 11 cycles and used a J-beta primer mix along with a sample-barcoded 5' primer. A unique molecular identifier was introduced onto each TCR beta cDNA molecule by a template-switch 5' adaptor carrying 12 random nucleotides. Each sample yielded at least 2.5 million CDR3-containing paired-end reads. First-strand cDNA synthesis was performed from all RNA using the Mint cDNA synthesis kit, with priming by a TRBC-specific oligonucleotide. Following uracil-DNA glycosylase treatment, a first 18-cycle PCR with universal primers M1SS and BC2_uni_R was performed on all cDNA. Regarding the original processing steps: For normalization, 1 million high-quality reads were randomly selected from each sample, with every read carrying a distinct molecular identifier. Reads sharing molecular identifiers were discarded rather than binned into consensus sequences. MiTCR, set to a Q25 quality threshold and the strictest error-elimination algorithm, was used for CDR3 identification, clonotype clustering and error correction. A nonparametric unseen species model with Euler transformation was used to estimate a lower bound on total TCR beta diversity. TCRdb passed the public sequencing reads through fastp at Q25 and MiXCR, retaining productive beta sequences. Rows with one shared CDR3 protein collapse into an entry with the most common genes and DNA. TCRdb's processing, not the authors' own work, is the source of the V and J calls. The table for this sample lists 1.5 million to 1.8 million distinct CDR3 sequences; 42% of them were counted only once. The ten largest make up around 4% of the sample.

These data are taken from a study of blood T cells in healthy people across ages (dated by TCRdb to 2014 to 2015). Looking at the study overall: Template switching captured roughly one uniquely barcoded TCR beta cDNA molecule per two T cells in model experiments. To track age-related changes in TCR beta repertoire diversity, the study relied on deep sequencing normalized with unique cDNA molecular identifiers. Donors were grouped into four age groups: young (average 16 years), middle-aged (under 40), aged (around 60) and long-lived (over 80). To avoid experimental bias, donors of different ages were distributed randomly across sequencing lanes. Two additional independent replicas of 1 million unique cDNA reads from the same blood draw were analyzed for two donors (one aged 18 to 30 and one aged 80 or older).

The investigation overall reported the following: Estimates of total diversity based on one million sequenced T cells were considered lower bounds and underestimates. Bulk unsorted PBMC profiling prevented conclusive comparison of naive and antigen-experienced compartments. The long-lived group showed more naive CD4+ T cells, fewer expanded clones and increased TCR diversity than the aged group, suggesting age selection. Observed TCR beta diversity correlated strongly with the percentage of naive T cells measured by flow cytometry. Because donor CMV infection status was unknown, age-related changes in expanded clonotypes were potentially confounded. Observed TCR beta diversity per million T cells fell roughly linearly with age, and a significant reduction was already apparent by age around 40.

The donors were 40 or so Caucasian individuals from Russia, aged roughly 6 to 100 years, who were systemically healthy. Each donor gave 9.5 to 10 milliliters of peripheral blood, drawn into EDTA-treated Vacutainer tubes. Ficoll-Paque density-gradient centrifugation was used to isolate PBMCs, with at least 6.5 million per sample. Trizol reagent was used to extract total RNA from the PBMCs, yielding at least 6 micrograms per sample. Naive CD45RAhigh/CD27high T cell percentages were measured by flow cytometry on a PBMC aliquot from every donor. This TCR was recovered from a young woman in good health. Here the chain combines TRBV27 and TRBJ2-6; the D region may be TRBD1 or TRBD2, each matching 6 bases equally. Sequences were obtained from blood. The CDR3 here reads CASSPGGYYSDSGANVLTF. Here is the DNA: TGTGCCAGCAGTCCCGGGGGCTACTACTCAGACTCTGGGGCCAACGTCCTGACTTTC. With all but the CDR3 taken from the reference TRBV27 and TRBJ2-6 genes, the full variable domain is: EAQVTQNPRYLITVTGKKLTVTCSQNMNHEYMSWYRQDPGLGLRQIYYSMNVEVTDKGDVPEGYKVSRKEKRNFPLILESPSPNQTSLYFCASSPGGYYSDSGANVLTFGAGSRLTVL.